Listed below are T cell receptor beta chains from one sample, sequenced in a study of control samples from healthy donors and cancer patients. TCRdb's table, derived via immunoSEQ multiplex PCR, lists solely in-frame clones and lacks some. This table holds a few hundred thousand clones, 75% to 95% found once. Sample: PBMCs. The receptors shown here come from a man in his forties with head and neck cancer. Both conserved end residues are part of each CDR3. The order of the fields is clone size, J gene, V gene, D gene, CDR3 protein, CDR3 DNA. D genes are given only for firm matches. For some rows the clone size is stated as once, few or many, or as a class when expanded; others skip it.

NA,TRBJ2-2,TRBV19,NA,CASSSRQARGELFF,TGTGCCAGTAGTTCGCGACAGGCCCGCGGGGAGCTGTTTTTT
NA,TRBJ2-2,TRBV10-2,NA,CASSEALPSLNTGELLF,TGCGCCAGCAGTGAGGCATTGCCTAGCTTAAACACCGGGGAGCTGCTTTTT
NA,TRBJ2-7,TRBV25-1,NA,CASSEDTASYEQYF,TGTGCCAGCAGTGAGGATACGGCCTCTTACGAGCAGTACTTC
NA,TRBJ2-7,TRBV7-3,TRBD2,CASSLTSGGSYEQYF,TGTGCCAGCAGCTTGACTAGCGGGGGCTCCTACGAGCAGTACTTC
NA,TRBJ1-2,TRBV9,NA,CASSADRDTKLTYGYTF,TGTGCCAGCAGCGCGGACCGGGACACCAAGTTGACCTATGGCTACACCTTC
NA,TRBJ2-5,TRBV30,TRBD2,CAWRREVQGGETQYF,TGTGCCTGGAGGCGGGAGGTACAGGGCGGGGAGACCCAGTACTTC
NA,TRBJ2-3,TRBV6-5,NA,CASRGVSTDTQYF,TGTGCCAGCAGGGGCGTAAGCACAGATACGCAGTATTTT
NA,TRBJ1-5,TRBV19,NA,CASSSPLVLYQPQHF,TGTGCCAGTAGTTCTCCCTTGGTCCTATATCAGCCCCAGCATTTT
NA,TRBJ1-4,TRBV25-1,NA,CASSQGVGGKNGKLFF,TGTGCCAGCAGTCAAGGAGTCGGGGGGAAGAATGGAAAACTGTTTTTT
NA,TRBJ2-7,TRBV10-1,TRBD2,CASSDSSGGPYEQYF,TGCGCCAGCAGTGATTCTAGCGGGGGTCCCTACGAGCAGTACTTC
once,TRBJ2-2,TRBV28,TRBD2,CASSPHGLANTGELFF,TGTGCCAGCAGTCCACACGGACTAGCGAACACCGGGGAGCTGTTTTTT
NA,TRBJ2-7,TRBV2,NA,CASSDSGPRYEQYF,TGTGCCAGCAGTGATAGCGGACCTAGGTACGAGCAGTACTTC
once,TRBJ2-1,TRBV19,NA,CASSIERESHEQFF,TGTGCCAGTAGTATTGAACGGGAATCGCATGAGCAGTTCTTC
NA,TRBJ1-1,TRBV5-1,TRBD1,CASSPGRGPTEAFF,TGCGCCAGCAGCCCCGGCAGGGGGCCCACTGAAGCTTTCTTT
NA,TRBJ2-4,TRBV10-2,NA,CAIKEGPGVGGIQYF,TGCGCTATCAAAGAAGGACCAGGGGTCGGAGGCATTCAGTACTTC
NA,TRBJ2-3,TRBV7-2,NA,CASSLERGDTQYF,TGTGCCAGCAGCTTAGAGCGAGGGGATACGCAGTATTTT
NA,TRBJ2-3,TRBV9,NA,CASSVVGRGTDTQYF,TGTGCCAGCAGCGTAGTGGGGAGAGGCACAGATACGCAGTATTTT
NA,TRBJ1-4,TRBV6-5,NA,CASSYFLDPSHEKLFF,TGTGCCAGCAGTTACTTTCTAGATCCCTCCCATGAAAAACTGTTTTTT
NA,TRBJ1-1,TRBV28,NA,CASSQITEAFF,TGTGCCAGCAGCCAGATAACTGAAGCTTTCTTT
NA,TRBJ1-4,TRBV6-5,NA,CASKGPINEKLFF,TGTGCCAGCAAGGGCCCGATTAATGAAAAACTGTTTTTT
NA,TRBJ2-1,TRBV7-9,TRBD2,CASSLGGTSGIYEQFF,TGTGCCAGCAGCTTAGGTGGGACTAGCGGGATCTATGAGCAGTTCTTC
NA,TRBJ2-3,TRBV10-3,NA,CAISVTDTQYF,TGTGCCATCAGTGTTACAGATACGCAGTATTTT
once,TRBJ1-1,TRBV19,NA,CASSIRAPDTEAFF,TGTGCCAGTAGTATAAGGGCCCCGGACACTGAAGCTTTCTTT
few,TRBJ2-7,TRBV9,TRBD1,CASSVVGQGFYEQYF,TGTGCCAGCAGCGTTGTGGGACAGGGATTCTACGAGCAGTACTTC
NA,TRBJ1-2,TRBV9,TRBD1,CASSVDPTGFGYGYTF,TGTGCCAGCAGCGTAGACCCGACAGGGTTCGGCTATGGCTACACCTTC
few,TRBJ1-1,TRBV4-3,TRBD1,CASSLGQGHAEAFF,TGCGCCAGCAGCCTTGGACAGGGACACGCTGAAGCTTTCTTT
NA,TRBJ2-1,TRBV7-2,TRBD2,CASRSLPSGRRGEQFF,TGTGCCAGCCGATCTCTACCTAGCGGGAGACGGGGTGAGCAGTTCTTC
NA,TRBJ2-7,TRBV5-1,TRBD2,CASSLVPSGRYEQYF,TGCGCCAGCAGCTTGGTTCCTAGCGGGAGATACGAGCAGTACTTC
NA,TRBJ2-7,TRBV29-1,NA,CSVAVTYEQYF,TGCAGCGTTGCGGTTACCTACGAGCAGTACTTC
NA,TRBJ2-1,TRBV6-2/TRBV6-3,TRBD1,CASSYQGQGGFRNNEQFF,TGTGCCAGCAGTTACCAAGGACAGGGTGGATTTAGAAACAATGAGCAGTTCTTC